The rows below give T cell receptor beta chains drawn from one sample of a study of blood T cell repertoires in COVID-19. The data were produced by immunoSEQ multiplex PCR, yet TCRdb's version contains in-frame clones alone and is incomplete. Of around 250,000 clones listed, around 83% were seen once; the top ten hold approximately 3.2%. The sample comprised peripheral blood. The origin of the receptors is a young woman with acute or convalescent COVID-19. Each CDR3 is given with its conserved first and last residue. The order of the fields is V gene, CDR3 protein.

>TRBV19
CASSSRGKQYF
>TRBV7-2
CASSYRDRGYEQYF
>TRBV19
CASSKTYRGQETQYF
>TRBV5-4
CASSLGGFNTEAFF
>TRBV10-2
CASSDREGNQPQHF
>TRBV11-3
CASSSSGAYNEQFF
>TRBV6-5
CASSTLTGSDYGYTF
>TRBV3-1/TRBV3-2
CASRDIGERNTIYF
>TRBV28
CASSRGGSQETQYF
>TRBV5-5
CASSPVALGANVLTF
>TRBV5-1
CASSGGTSGRSETQYF
>TRBV2
CASRDRGRNEQYF
>TRBV5-4
CASSLGSRTDTQYF
>TRBV14
CASSPMGDFSAYNEQFF
>TRBV15
CATQQGSSYEQYF
>TRBV6-2/TRBV6-3
CASSSGTSWYEQYF
>TRBV18
CASRGPSGQPQHF
>TRBV7-4
CASSPNRQGAYYGYTF
>TRBV29-1
CSVEEGGQGLMF
>TRBV6-5
CASSYRGDNQPQHF
>TRBV15
CATSRGGRSQETQYF
>TRBV27
CASSLRGSFAEAFF
>TRBV29-1
CSVLDAGLLTQYF
>TRBV4-3
CASSQDRGTGSETQYF
>TRBV7-2
CASGRQGADTQYF
>TRBV6-5
CASRLDRNYGYTF
>TRBV6-2/TRBV6-3
CASSYGRQGFDEQFF
>TRBV6-2/TRBV6-3
CASSYTGTSGSSREQFF
>TRBV11-3
CASSSGQIYGYTF
>TRBV6-2/TRBV6-3
CASSSTDRVYQPQHF
>TRBV29-1
CSAGLTTKETQYF
>TRBV5-6
CASSPQGFQPQHF
>TRBV11-2
CASSLGRRREKLFF
>TRBV15
CATSREFPSAVHNEQFF
>TRBV12-3/TRBV12-4
CASSLQGDYGYTF
>TRBV29-1
CSVDSNWLEIQYF
>TRBV18
CASSPLVMGRTGEKLFF
>TRBV29-1
CSVVTTGSNGYTF
>TRBV6-5
CASRTTGTNTEAFF
>TRBV27
CASGLYAGNTIYF
>TRBV5-6
CASSLSVSGRGETQYF
>TRBV2
CASSHGGSYNEQFF
>TRBV27
CASSFGAGTEAFF
>TRBV6-4
CASSDLPDSYNEQFF
>TRBV28
CASSFTGVGTEAFF
>TRBV7-9
CASGVSFGTANTEAFF
>TRBV4-3
CASSQDMYSLNIANYGYTF
>TRBV3-1/TRBV3-2
CASSQDRLASSTDTQYF
>TRBV7-3
CASSLTRDSYEQYF
>TRBV30
CAIWGQGRNEQFF
>TRBV3-1/TRBV3-2
CASSHVEGHGYTF
>TRBV7-2
CASSLAGGSEAFF
>TRBV3-1/TRBV3-2
CASSQVQGGNEKLFF
>TRBV7-8
CASSPGLDYEQYF
>TRBV9
CASSVVGGGRHGETQYF
>TRBV18
CASSPLRQGGHRDTEAFF
>TRBV7-9
CASSLGDNSPLHF
>TRBV28
CASSTGLNTEAFF
>TRBV6-5
CASSYPTGSGANVLTF
>TRBV30
CAWSAVLLAGGTDTQYF